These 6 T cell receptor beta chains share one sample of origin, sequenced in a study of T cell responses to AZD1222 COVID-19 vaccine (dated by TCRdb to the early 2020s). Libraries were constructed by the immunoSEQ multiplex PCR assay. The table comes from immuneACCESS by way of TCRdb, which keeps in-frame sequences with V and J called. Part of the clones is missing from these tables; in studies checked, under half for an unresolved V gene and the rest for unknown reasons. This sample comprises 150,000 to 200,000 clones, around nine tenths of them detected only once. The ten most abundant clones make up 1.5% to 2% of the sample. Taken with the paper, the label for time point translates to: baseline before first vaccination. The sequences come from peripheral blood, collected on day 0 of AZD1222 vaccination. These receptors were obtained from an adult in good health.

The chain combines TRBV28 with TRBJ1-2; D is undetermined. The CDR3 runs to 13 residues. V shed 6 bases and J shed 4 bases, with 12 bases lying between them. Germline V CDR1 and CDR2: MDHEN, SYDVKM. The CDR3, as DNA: TGTGCCAGCAGCCCCTCGCGGGTCTATGGCTACACCTTC. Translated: CASSPSRVYGYTF.

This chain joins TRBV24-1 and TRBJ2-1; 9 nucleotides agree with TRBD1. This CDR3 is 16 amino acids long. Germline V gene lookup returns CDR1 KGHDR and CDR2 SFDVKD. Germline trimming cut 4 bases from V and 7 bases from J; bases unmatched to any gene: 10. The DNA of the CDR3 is TGTGCCACCAGTGAACTTGGACAGGGGAAAGTGAATGAGCAGTTCTTC. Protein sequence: CATSELGQGKVNEQFF.

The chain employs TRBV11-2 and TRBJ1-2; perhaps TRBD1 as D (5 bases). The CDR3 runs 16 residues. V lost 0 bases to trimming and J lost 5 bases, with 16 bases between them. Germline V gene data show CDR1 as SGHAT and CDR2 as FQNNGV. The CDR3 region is CASSLDWKGNVYGYTF. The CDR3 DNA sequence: TGTGCCAGCAGCTTAGATTGGAAGGGGAATGTTTATGGCTACACCTTC. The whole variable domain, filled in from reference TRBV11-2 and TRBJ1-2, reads EAGVAQSPRYKIIEKRQSVAFWCNPISGHATLYWYQQILGQGPKLLIQFQNNGVVDDSQLPKDRFSAERLKGVDSTLKIQPAKLEDSAVYLCASSLDWKGNVYGYTFGSGTRLTVV.

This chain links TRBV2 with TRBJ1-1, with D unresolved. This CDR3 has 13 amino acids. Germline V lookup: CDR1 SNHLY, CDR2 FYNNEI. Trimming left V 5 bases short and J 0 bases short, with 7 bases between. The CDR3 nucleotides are TGTGCCAGCAGTCAAGATATGAACACTGAAGCTTTCTTT. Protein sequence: CASSQDMNTEAFF.

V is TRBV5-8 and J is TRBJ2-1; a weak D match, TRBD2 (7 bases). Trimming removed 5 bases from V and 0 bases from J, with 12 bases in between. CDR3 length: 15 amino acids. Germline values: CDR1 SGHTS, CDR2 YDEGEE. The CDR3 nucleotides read TGTGCCAGCAGTCGCGGGGGCCGCTCCTACAATGAGCAGTTCTTC. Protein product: CASSRGGRSYNEQFF.

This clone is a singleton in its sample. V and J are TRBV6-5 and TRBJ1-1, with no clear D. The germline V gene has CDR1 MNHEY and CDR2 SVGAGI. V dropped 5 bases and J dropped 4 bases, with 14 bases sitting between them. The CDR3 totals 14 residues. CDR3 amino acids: CASSNRRAGTEAFF. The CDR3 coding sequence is TGTGCCAGCAGTAACCGGAGGGCGGGCACTGAAGCTTTCTTT.